A single sample gave rise to the 7 T cell receptor beta chains below, sequenced in a study of early T cells in non-severe SARS-CoV-2 infection. Via MiXCR, TCRdb re-called the 5' RACE reads, giving one row per CDR3 protein. Here the sample spans some 64,000 distinct CDR3 sequences, roughly 13% being singletons. Material: whole blood. The receptors originated from an adult who was a healthcare worker with PCR-confirmed SARS-CoV-2 infection or an uninfected control (not recorded which).

There are a few counts of this clonotype. The rearrangement uses TRBV6-6 and TRBJ1-3, with TRBD1 as a possible D gene (6 bases). CDR1 MNHNY and CDR2 SVGAGI come from the germline V gene (reference sequence). The CDR3 totals 14 residues. Trimming pared 7 bases from V and 0 bases from J, leaving 10 bases between. The CDR3 here is CASKGGGSGNTIYF. The CDR3 DNA is TGTGCCAGCAAGGGGGGTGGCTCTGGAAACACCATATATTTT.

The chain combines TRBV14 with TRBJ2-1; D possibly uses TRBD1 or TRBD2 (5 bases each). The CDR3 contains 15 residues. V was trimmed by 0 bases and J by 5 bases, leaving 11 bases between them. CDR1 and CDR2 (germline): SGHDN, FVKESK. The CDR3 DNA reads TGTGCCAGCAGCCAAGAGAGGGGCGTTAACAATGAGCAGTTCTTC. Translated, it gives CASSQERGVNNEQFF.

The chain is built from TRBV5-6 and TRBJ2-7; no definite D call. There are 14 residues in the CDR3. Trimming left V 4 bases short and J 0 bases short, with 11 bases between. The germline V gene has CDR1 SGHDT and CDR2 YYEEEE. The CDR3 is CASSSTESSYEQYF. In DNA form, the CDR3 reads TGTGCCAGCAGCAGTACGGAAAGCTCCTACGAGCAGTACTTC.

This clonotype turned up a few times. The rearrangement links TRBV7-3 to TRBJ2-2, with D perhaps TRBD2 (6 bases). The germline gives CDR1 SGHTA, CDR2 FQGTGA. The CDR3 loop spans 14 amino acids. Trimming pared 5 bases from V and 5 bases from J, leaving 12 bases between. The CDR3 here is CASSPMGGTGELFF. The CDR3 DNA reads as TGTGCCAGCAGCCCGATGGGGGGTACCGGGGAGCTGTTTTTT.

This clonotype was seen only a few times. The rearrangement links TRBV7-9 to TRBJ2-7; 10 bases fit TRBD1. The CDR3 runs 14 residues. V trimming: 4 bases; J trimming: 6 bases; junction bases outside the gene matches: 6. Per germline, CDR1 SEHNR and CDR2 FQNEAQ (reference sequence). The CDR3 reads CASSSGTGVSEQYF. The CDR3 nucleotides read TGTGCCAGCAGCTCCGGGACAGGGGTAAGCGAGCAGTACTTC.

This clonotype was picked up a small number of times. The chain employs TRBV29-1 and TRBJ2-7; TRBD1 agrees at 8 bases. Germline V gives CDR1 SQVTM, CDR2 ANQGSEA. The CDR3 is 18 residues long. The ends lost 5 bases at V and 4 bases at J; junction bases unmatched: 22. The CDR3 DNA reads as TGCAGCGTTCGACTCCCTGGGGCGGACAGGGAGCGGTCTTACGAGCAGTACTTC. It codes for CSVRLPGADRERSYEQYF.

This clonotype was seen a few times. The chain is built from TRBV20-1 and TRBJ2-1, with 8 bases lining up with TRBD1. Germline assignment: CDR1 DFQATT and CDR2 SNEGSKA (reference sequence). The trim removed 6 bases at V and 5 bases at J, leaving 9 bases unmatched. The CDR3 totals 14 residues. CDR3 in DNA: TGCAGTGCCAGCGCCGGACAGGGTAACAATGAGCAGTTCTTC. Amino acids: CSASAGQGNNEQFF.